This is a list of T cell receptor beta chains from one sample in a study of persistence of HIV-infected CD4 T cells. Only in-frame clones appear in the TCRdb table, and some are missing; sequencing was by immunoSEQ multiplex PCR. The data show several thousand clones, 60% to 70% seen once. For these TCRs, the target antigens are not known. The sequenced sample was CD4+ T cells sorted from PBMCs after approximately 19-hour stimulation, obtained from a patient who received antiretroviral therapy. The receptors come from an adult man with HIV who was CMV-seropositive. Each CDR3 is given with its conserved first and last residue. A D gene is named only where the DNA matches it firmly. Expanded clones get a size class; other rows say once, few or many, or leave the size out.

d_gene: .
v_gene: TRBV7-9
j_gene: TRBJ2-6
abundance: few
CDR3aa: CASSPRADHNVLTF
CDR3nt: TGTGCCAGCAGTCCCCGGGCTGATCACAACGTCCTGACTTTC

d_gene: .
v_gene: TRBV14
j_gene: TRBJ1-4
abundance: once
CDR3aa: CASSRVRMEFAGEKLFF
CDR3nt: TGTGCCAGCAGCCGAGTAAGGATGGAGTTTGCAGGTGAAAAACTGTTTTTT

d_gene: .
v_gene: TRBV12-1
j_gene: TRBJ2-7
abundance: .
CDR3aa: CASSLGPGTSGGTYYEQYF
CDR3nt: TGTGCCAGCAGCTTGGGTCCCGGGACTAGCGGGGGTACTTACTACGAGCAGTACTTC

d_gene: .
v_gene: TRBV3-1/TRBV3-2
j_gene: TRBJ2-5
abundance: once
CDR3aa: CASSQEWGRTQTQYF
CDR3nt: TGTGCCAGCAGCCAAGAATGGGGCCGTACCCAGACCCAGTACTTC

d_gene: .
v_gene: TRBV5-1
j_gene: TRBJ1-2
abundance: large
CDR3aa: CASSLDPGAGGYTF
CDR3nt: TGCGCCAGCAGCTTGGATCCGGGGGCCGGTGGCTACACCTTC

d_gene: .
v_gene: TRBV7-2
j_gene: TRBJ2-5
abundance: .
CDR3aa: CASSPVRETQYF
CDR3nt: TGTGCCAGCAGCCCCGTCCGGGAGACCCAGTACTTC

d_gene: .
v_gene: TRBV14
j_gene: TRBJ2-2
abundance: .
CDR3aa: CASSQDRGRDWTGELFF
CDR3nt: TGTGCCAGCAGCCAAGACCGGGGGCGTGATTGGACCGGGGAGCTGTTTTTT

d_gene: .
v_gene: TRBV30
j_gene: TRBJ1-3
abundance: .
CDR3aa: CAWSRGAGNTIYF
CDR3nt: TGTGCCTGGAGTAGGGGGGCGGGAAACACCATATATTTT

d_gene: .
v_gene: TRBV30
j_gene: TRBJ1-1
abundance: .
CDR3aa: CAWSGRTEAFF
CDR3nt: TGTGCCTGGAGTGGCCGAACTGAAGCTTTCTTT

d_gene: TRBD1
v_gene: TRBV9
j_gene: TRBJ1-1
abundance: .
CDR3aa: CASSASGTAPGAFF
CDR3nt: TGTGCCAGCAGCGCATCCGGGACAGCTCCTGGGGCTTTCTTT

d_gene: .
v_gene: TRBV7-9
j_gene: TRBJ2-2
abundance: medium-sized
CDR3aa: CASSSANTLTGELFF
CDR3nt: TGTGCCAGCAGCTCGGCGAACACCCTCACCGGGGAGCTGTTTTTT

d_gene: TRBD1
v_gene: TRBV5-1
j_gene: TRBJ2-7
abundance: .
CDR3aa: CASRPDRGFSYEQYF
CDR3nt: TGCGCCAGCAGACCCGACAGGGGGTTCTCCTACGAGCAGTACTTC

d_gene: .
v_gene: TRBV5-1
j_gene: TRBJ1-1
abundance: .
CDR3aa: CASSLGGRNTEAFF
CDR3nt: TGCGCCAGCAGCTTGGGGGGAAGGAACACTGAAGCTTTCTTT

d_gene: .
v_gene: TRBV3-1/TRBV3-2
j_gene: TRBJ1-3
abundance: .
CDR3aa: CASSFGVGNSAGNTIYF
CDR3nt: TGTGCCAGCAGCTTCGGGGTCGGCAATTCAGCCGGAAACACCATATATTTT

d_gene: .
v_gene: TRBV6-5
j_gene: TRBJ1-1
abundance: .
CDR3aa: CASSTYDGITEAFF
CDR3nt: TGTGCCAGCAGTACCTACGACGGAATCACTGAAGCTTTCTTT

d_gene: TRBD1
v_gene: TRBV30
j_gene: TRBJ1-5
abundance: .
CDR3aa: CAWREGAASQPQHF
CDR3nt: TGTGCCTGGAGAGAGGGGGCCGCCAGTCAGCCCCAGCATTTT

d_gene: TRBD1
v_gene: TRBV19
j_gene: TRBJ2-2
abundance: .
CDR3aa: CASKTGVNTGELFF
CDR3nt: TGTGCCAGTAAGACAGGGGTCAACACCGGGGAGCTGTTTTTT